The rows below give T cell receptor beta chains drawn from one sample of a study of blood T cells in healthy people across ages. From the 5' RACE reads, TCRdb called clonotypes with MiXCR, one entry per CDR3 protein. The sample holds around 800,000 distinct CDR3 sequences, around 24% seen once. These data were also filed under a second study, of T cells of mothers and their children.

The sequenced material came from blood. The receptor set was obtained from a boy between 10 and 17 years old in good health. Both conserved end residues are part of each CDR3. A D gene is named only where the DNA matches it firmly. Size is stated for part of the rows, as once, few or many counts, or as a class when the clone is expanded.

v_call,clone_size,j_call,d_call,cdr3_aa,cdr3_nt
TRBV7-9,few,TRBJ2-6,TRBD1,CASSHLTGHSGANVLTF,TGTGCCAGCAGCCACCTGACAGGGCACTCTGGGGCCAACGTCCTGACTTTC
TRBV28,NA,TRBJ2-1,NA,CASKHRDWEYNEQFF,TGTGCCAGCAAACACCGGGACTGGGAATACAATGAGCAGTTCTTC
TRBV12-3/TRBV12-4,NA,TRBJ2-1,NA,CASSSSWRTTDNEQFF,TGTGCCAGCAGTTCCAGCTGGCGGACCACCGACAATGAGCAGTTCTTC
TRBV6-1,NA,TRBJ2-1,TRBD2,CASSGLAGAYNEQFF,TGTGCCAGCAGTGGGCTAGCGGGGGCCTACAATGAGCAGTTCTTC
TRBV6-5,NA,TRBJ2-3,NA,CASSQQWDTQYF,TGTGCCAGCAGTCAACAGTGGGATACGCAGTATTTT
TRBV12-3/TRBV12-4,few,TRBJ2-2,NA,CASSSGTLNTGELFF,TGTGCCAGCAGTTCCGGGACACTGAACACCGGGGAGCTGTTTTTT
TRBV9,few,TRBJ2-7,NA,CASSVDGGDYEQYF,TGTGCCAGCAGCGTAGATGGGGGAGACTACGAGCAGTACTTC
TRBV28,NA,TRBJ1-5,NA,CASSLLRQNNQPQHF,TGTGCCAGCAGTTTATTACGCCAGAATAATCAGCCCCAGCATTTT
TRBV21-1,NA,TRBJ2-7,NA,CASSTPRADYEQYF,TGTGCCAGCAGCACACCCCGGGCCGACTACGAGCAGTACTTC
TRBV12-3/TRBV12-4,NA,TRBJ1-1,TRBD1,CASSLREGAGTEAFF,TGTGCCAGCAGTTTAAGAGAGGGGGCTGGAACTGAAGCTTTCTTT
TRBV7-9,NA,TRBJ2-7,NA,CASSLGEHYEQYF,TGTGCCAGCAGCTTAGGGGAGCACTACGAGCAGTACTTC
TRBV11-2,NA,TRBJ1-2,NA,CASSFFSGRYGYTF,TGTGCCAGCAGCTTCTTTTCAGGGCGGTATGGCTACACCTTC
TRBV5-1,NA,TRBJ2-1,TRBD2,CASTFAGSGTTSYNEQFF,TGCGCCAGCACTTTCGCCGGTTCAGGGACTACTTCCTACAATGAGCAGTTCTTC
TRBV29-1,few,TRBJ2-3,NA,CSVQGRLTDTQYF,TGCAGCGTTCAGGGTCGTCTGACAGATACGCAGTATTTT
TRBV29-1,NA,TRBJ2-2,NA,CSVVSPNTGELFF,TGCAGCGTTGTAAGTCCGAACACCGGGGAGCTGTTTTTT
TRBV12-3/TRBV12-4,NA,TRBJ1-2,NA,CASSGIGRITNYGYTF,TGTGCCAGCAGTGGGATCGGACGGATTACTAACTATGGCTACACCTTC
TRBV3-1,NA,TRBJ2-1,NA,CASSKDLAGAFYNEQFF,TGTGCCAGCAGCAAAGACCTCGCGGGGGCCTTTTACAATGAGCAGTTCTTC
TRBV5-1,NA,TRBJ2-1,TRBD2,CASSPSGREVNNEQFF,TGCGCCAGCAGCCCCTCGGGGAGGGAGGTTAACAATGAGCAGTTCTTC
TRBV12-3/TRBV12-4,many,TRBJ1-2,NA,CASSPRTGDGYTF,TGTGCCAGCAGTCCCCGGACGGGGGATGGCTACACCTTC
TRBV10-3,many,TRBJ2-5,NA,CAIRRASQETQYF,TGTGCCATCAGAAGGGCTAGTCAAGAGACCCAGTACTTC
TRBV9,NA,TRBJ1-2,NA,CASSAFHVGRVHYGYTF,TGTGCCAGCAGCGCATTCCACGTGGGGAGGGTCCACTATGGCTACACCTTC
TRBV12-3/TRBV12-4,few,TRBJ2-7,TRBD1,CASSRTGGERSYEQYF,TGTGCCAGCAGTCGTACAGGGGGAGAACGGTCCTACGAGCAGTACTTC
TRBV10-3,NA,TRBJ1-5,TRBD1,CAISGTGDGQPRHF,TGTGCCATCAGTGGGACAGGGGATGGTCAGCCCCGGCATTTT